The 28 T cell receptor beta chains listed next were all sequenced from one sample in a study of cytomegalovirus exposure and HLA in healthy donors. Amplification used 60 Vbeta primers and 13 Jbeta primers. Here immunoSEQ multiplex PCR was the method, and the copy in TCRdb shows in-frame clones only, minus some. Here the sample table reports 60,000 to 65,000 clones. The sequenced sample was PBMCs. The receptors here all came from a woman under 30 in good health and CMV-seronegative.

The chain employs TRBV5-1 and TRBJ2-1; 9 bases align to TRBD2. V lost 0 bases, J lost 5 bases, and 6 bases stayed unmatched. The CDR3 extends over 16 amino acids. Germline CDR1 and CDR2: SGHRS and YFSETQ. The CDR3 spells CASSLEAGGGHNEQFF. The DNA for the CDR3 is TGCGCCAGCAGCTTGGAGGCGGGAGGGGGCCACAATGAGCAGTTCTTC.

The chain couples TRBV29-1 to TRBJ1-4, with no clear D. Germline V gives CDR1 SQVTM, CDR2 ANQGSEA. The CDR3 has 14 residues. Trimming stripped 6 bases from V and 3 bases from J, with 14 bases between. The CDR3 bases are TGCAGCGTCGGTTCAATAAACCCTAATGAAAAACTGTTTTTT. This translates into CSVGSINPNEKLFF.

The rearrangement joins TRBV5-6 to TRBJ1-2; TRBD1 aligns across 10 bases. This CDR3 comprises 13 residues. Germline V gene sequence: CDR1 SGHDT, CDR2 YYEEEE. V lost 4 bases, J lost 4 bases, and 1 base stayed unmatched. CDR3 in DNA: TGTGCCAGCAGCCGGGACAGGGGCTATGGCTACACCTTC. It translates to CASSRDRGYGYTF. Based on the CDR3 plus reference TRBV5-6 and TRBJ1-2, the full variable domain is DAGVTQSPTHLIKTRGQQVTLRCSPKSGHDTVSWYQQALGQGPQFIFQYYEEEERQRGNFPDRFSGHQFPNYSSELNVNALLLGDSALYLCASSRDRGYGYTFGSGTRLTVV.

The rearrangement joins TRBV5-1 to TRBJ2-5; 13 bases map to TRBD2. The V segment lost 4 bases and the J segment 5 bases; nucleotides outside the gene matches: 5. Per the germline V gene, CDR1 is SGHRS and CDR2 is YFSETQ. The CDR3 sequence is 15 residues long. The CDR3 sequence: CASSALAGGGETQYF. The CDR3 nucleotides read TGCGCCAGCAGCGCACTAGCGGGAGGGGGCGAGACCCAGTACTTC.

V is TRBV7-6 and J is TRBJ2-1, with 8 bases identical to TRBD1. The CDR3 length is 13 residues. V lost 1 base to trimming and J lost 12 bases; unmatched junction nucleotides: 5. Germline V lookup: CDR1 SGHVS, CDR2 FNYEAQ. CDR3 in DNA: TGTGCCAGCAGCTTAGGGGACAGGAGTGGGCAGTTCTTC. Protein: CASSLGDRSGQFF. The complete variable domain, with remaining parts taken from reference TRBV7-6 and TRBJ2-1, reads GAGVSQSPRYKVTKRGQDVALRCDPISGHVSLYWYRQALGQGPEFLTYFNYEAQQDKSGLPNDRFSAERPEGSISTLTIQRTEQRDSAMYRCASSLGDRSGQFFGPGTRLTVL.

The chain employs TRBV29-1 and TRBJ2-2; a possible D gene is TRBD1 (6 bases). With 6 bases removed from V and 0 bases from J, the gap between germline ends came to 8 bases. This CDR3 has 13 residues. The germline CDR1 and CDR2 sequences are SQVTM and ANQGSEA. The CDR3 region is CSVGGSNTGELFF. DNA for the CDR3: TGCAGCGTAGGGGGTTCGAACACCGGGGAGCTGTTTTTT.

The genes are TRBV18 and TRBJ1-2; 7 nucleotides line up with TRBD1. Germline V CDR1 and CDR2: KGHSH, LQKENI. The CDR3 is made up of 16 amino acids. V gave up 0 bases and J gave up 2 bases; unmatched junction bases: 6. DNA of the CDR3: TGTGCCAGCTCACCACCGGTCGGACAGGCAAACTATGGCTACACCTTC. Its protein product is CASSPPVGQANYGYTF.

In DNA, the CDR3 is TGTGCCAGCAGCATGACTAGCGGGGGGGCCTACGAGCAGTACTTC. The encoded protein is CASSMTSGGAYEQYF. The rearrangement joins TRBV7-2 to TRBJ2-7, with 14 positions matching TRBD2. With 5 bases clipped from V and 2 bases from J, the junction kept 2 bases outside the gene matches. The CDR3 totals 15 residues. The germline gives CDR1 SGHTA, CDR2 FQGNSA.

The genes are TRBV6-1 and TRBJ2-5; D may be TRBD2 (6 bases). Trimming stripped 7 bases from V and 3 bases from J, with 18 bases between. Per germline, CDR1 MNHNS and CDR2 SASEGT. The CDR3 is 15 amino acids. In DNA form, the CDR3 reads TGTGCCAGCATCCCGACGGCGGGGAAGGAAGAGACCCAGTACTTC. This gives the protein CASIPTAGKEETQYF.

The CDR3 DNA reads TGCAGCGTTGAAGATGGGGGACAGGGGGCCGATGGCTACACCTTC. This gives the protein CSVEDGGQGADGYTF. V gene TRBV29-1 combines with J gene TRBJ1-2, with 12 nucleotides matching TRBD1. The V gene's germline CDR1 is SQVTM and CDR2 ANQGSEA. The CDR3 is 15 amino acids. The J segment lost 6 bases and the V segment lost 0 bases, leaving 5 bases of the junction unmatched. Variable domain in full (rest from reference TRBV29-1 and TRBJ1-2): SAVISQKPSRDICQRGTSLTIQCQVDSQVTMMFWYRQQPGQSLTLIATANQGSEATYESGFVIDKFPISRPNLTFSTLTVSNMSPEDSSIYLCSVEDGGQGADGYTFGSGTRLTVV.

V and J are TRBV9 and TRBJ2-1; TRBD2 matches at 13 bases. V was clipped by 3 bases and J by 6 bases; unmatched bases: 9. This CDR3 has 17 amino acids. Germline V gives CDR1 SGDLS, CDR2 YYNGEE. The CDR3 bases are TGTGCCAGCAGCGCCCCACTAGCGGGAGGGCCTAGCAATGAGCAGTTCTTC. Amino acids: CASSAPLAGGPSNEQFF.

The chain carries TRBV25-1 and TRBJ1-1; possibly TRBD1 for D (6 bases). CDR1 is MGHDK and CDR2 is SYGVNS in the germline V gene. CDR3 length: 16 amino acids. V lost 2 bases and J lost 7, with 20 bases in between. CDR3 DNA: TGTGCCAGCAGTGAAAGCCAGAGGGGGTCTGGGGATGAAGCTTTCTTT. Translated: CASSESQRGSGDEAFF.

V and J are TRBV18 and TRBJ1-1; 7 nucleotides match TRBD1. Germline V CDR1 and CDR2: KGHSH, LQKENI. With V trimmed by 3 bases and J by 6 bases, 10 bases remained unmatched. This CDR3 region has 15 residues. The CDR3 nucleotides are TGTGCCAGCTCACCCGGAGAAAGGGGGCCGGCTGAAGCTTTCTTT. This codes for CASSPGERGPAEAFF.

The chain combines TRBV30 with TRBJ2-7, with 10 bases aligning to TRBD1. The germline V gene has CDR1 GTSNPN and CDR2 SVGIG (reference sequence). The junction had 9 bases not matched to a gene; V was cut back by 2 bases and J by 5 bases. This CDR3 comprises 15 residues. DNA for the CDR3: TGTGCCTGGAGTCTGGACAGGGGGTTAGCGAACGAGCAGTACTTC. This translates into CAWSLDRGLANEQYF.

V usage is TRBV11-3 and J usage is TRBJ1-3, with 7 bases fitting TRBD1. Germline assignment: CDR1 SGHNT and CDR2 YENEEA. With 5 bases clipped from V and 0 bases from J, the junction kept 7 bases outside the gene matches. This CDR3 spans 16 amino acids. The CDR3 here is CASSERQGFSGNTIYF. Written as DNA, the CDR3 is TGTGCCAGCAGCGAACGACAGGGTTTCTCTGGAAACACCATATATTTT. The full variable domain, with the rest looked up from reference TRBV11-3 and TRBJ1-3, is EAGVVQSPRYKIIEKKQPVAFWCNPISGHNTLYWYLQNLGQGPELLIRYENEEAVDDSQLPKDRFSAERLKGVDSTLKIQPAELGDSAVYLCASSERQGFSGNTIYFGEGSWLTVV.

The CDR3 sequence: CASFGGSLNQPQHF. CDR3 sequence (DNA): TGCGCCAGCTTCGGAGGGTCCCTCAATCAGCCCCAGCATTTT. The chain joins TRBV5-1 to TRBJ1-5; unclear D gene. Between the trimmed V and J ends, which lost 7 bases and 3 bases, there was a span of 14 bases. The V gene's germline CDR1 is SGHRS and CDR2 YFSETQ. CDR3 length equals 14 residues.

The J gene is TRBJ2-3, the V gene TRBV30, with TRBD2 identical over 8 bases. The J segment lost 1 base and the V segment lost 2 bases, leaving 2 bases of the junction unmatched. The CDR3 extends over 14 amino acids. The germline V gene has CDR1 GTSNPN and CDR2 SVGIG (reference sequence). CDR3: CAWSSAGGTDTQYF. In DNA, the CDR3 is TGTGCCTGGAGTTCAGCGGGGGGCACAGATACGCAGTATTTT. Based on the CDR3 plus reference TRBV30 and TRBJ2-3, the full variable domain is SQTIHQWPATLVQPVGSPLSLECTVEGTSNPNLYWYRQAAGRGLQLLFYSVGIGQISSEVPQNLSASRPQDRQFILSSKKLLLSDSGFYLCAWSSAGGTDTQYFGPGTRLTVL.

The V call is TRBV11-3, the J call TRBJ2-7; D is unclear. V was shortened by 4 bases and J by 0 bases, with 10 bases between the two germline ends. The CDR3 totals 14 residues. Germline loops: CDR1 SGHNT, CDR2 YENEEA. Here the CDR3 reads CASSSRKASYEQYF. The CDR3 DNA reads TGTGCCAGCAGCTCTAGGAAGGCCTCCTACGAGCAGTACTTC.

The rearrangement uses TRBV4-1 and TRBJ2-3; no firm D call. Germline CDR1 and CDR2: MGHRA and YSYEKL. The CDR3 loop spans 14 amino acids. Trimming pared 1 base from V and 0 bases from J, leaving 5 bases between. CDR3 coding DNA: TGCGCCAGCAGCCAAGTACTTAGCACAGATACGCAGTATTTT. It specifies CASSQVLSTDTQYF.

The rearrangement links TRBV5-4 to TRBJ2-5; 9 positions match TRBD2. CDR3 length: 15 amino acids. Germline-derived CDR1 and CDR2 are SGHNT and YYREEE (reference sequence). The ends lost 3 bases at V and 2 bases at J; junction bases unmatched: 5. The DNA of the CDR3 is TGTGCCAGCAGCTCGCGGCTAGCGGGGCAAGAGACCCAGTACTTC. This codes for CASSSRLAGQETQYF.

The rearrangement links TRBV6-1 to TRBJ2-2; unclear D gene. CDR3 length: 14 residues. Trimming removed 2 bases from V and 7 bases from J, with 11 bases in between. Germline lookup yields CDR1 MNHNS and CDR2 SASEGT. Here the CDR3 reads CASSESSLGGELFF. The DNA for the CDR3 is TGTGCCAGCAGTGAAAGCTCCCTCGGCGGGGAGCTGTTTTTT.

To note about this clone: Sequence at one end of the junction differs from germline and may be a read error. The rearrangement links TRBV7-7 to TRBJ2-1; 8 positions agree with TRBD2. This CDR3 comprises 15 residues. The germline V gene encodes CDR1 SSHAT and CDR2 FNYEAQ (reference sequence). The CDR3 DNA reads as TGTGCTAGCAGCCATGCCGGGACTAGAAAGGGTGAGCAGTTCTTC. Its translation is CASSHAGTRKGEQFF. Complete variable domain (other parts from reference TRBV7-7 and TRBJ2-1): GAGVSQSPRYKVTKRGQDVTLRCDPISSHATLYWYQQALGQGPEFLTYFNYEAQPDKSGLPSDRFSAERPEGSISTLTIQRTEQRDSAMYRCASSHAGTRKGEQFFGPGTRLTVL.

This chain uses TRBV25-1 with TRBJ2-2; possible D gene TRBD2, 7 bases. The length of the CDR3 is 17 residues. V was clipped by 2 bases and J by 1 base, with 14 bases between them. Germline V gene lookup returns CDR1 MGHDK and CDR2 SYGVNS. The CDR3 is CASSERGGQGNTGELFF. The CDR3 DNA follows: TGTGCCAGCAGTGAAAGGGGGGGGCAGGGGAACACCGGGGAGCTGTTTTTT.

The rearrangement uses TRBV5-1 and TRBJ1-1; 8 bases are a match to TRBD1. Germline CDR1 is SGHRS and CDR2 is YFSETQ. The CDR3 consists of 13 residues. V lost 4 bases to trimming and J lost 5 bases; unmatched junction nucleotides: 4. CDR3 residues: CASSHDRGTEAFF. CDR3 sequence (DNA): TGCGCCAGCAGCCATGACAGGGGAACTGAAGCTTTCTTT.

This chain uses TRBV28 with TRBJ2-7, with D unclear. The CDR3 covers 12 residues. The germline gives CDR1 MDHEN, CDR2 SYDVKM. Trimming cost V 5 bases and J 1 base, with 6 bases left between them. CDR3 sequence reads: CASSKLSYEQYF. The CDR3 DNA follows: TGTGCCAGCAGTAAATTATCCTACGAGCAGTACTTC.

With respect to this clone: The germline gene is not matched at one end of the junction; a read error may be the cause. This CDR3 is also generated by other DNA sequences in the sample. This rearrangement joins TRBV18 to TRBJ2-7; TRBD1 is a possible D gene (7 bases). Per germline, CDR1 KGHSH and CDR2 LQKENI. The CDR3 is 17 amino acids. The DNA for the CDR3 is TGTGCCAGCTCACCGGAGGGCGACAGGGTCGTTGTCTACGAGCAGTACTTT. Amino acids: CASSPEGDRVVVYEQYF.

The chain carries TRBV6-1 and TRBJ2-7; TRBD2 matches at 8 bases. The CDR3 consists of 15 residues. Trimming removed 1 base from V and 3 bases from J; junction bases left unmatched: 5. Germline CDR1 MNHNS, CDR2 SASEGT. DNA of the CDR3: TGTGCCAGCAGTGAAGAAGGCGCGGGGGGCTACGAGCAGTACTTC. Translation gives CASSEEGAGGYEQYF.

This chain uses TRBV25-1 with TRBJ2-5; 10 nucleotides line up with TRBD1. CDR1 is MGHDK and CDR2 is SYGVNS in the germline V gene. CDR3 length: 15 residues. J was trimmed by 5 bases and V by 6 bases; bases with no gene match: 9. DNA for the CDR3: TGTGCCAGCAGCAAACCGGGACAGGGGTGGGAGACCCAGTACTTC. Residues: CASSKPGQGWETQYF. The whole variable domain, filled in from reference TRBV25-1 and TRBJ2-5, reads EADIYQTPRYLVIGTGKKITLECSQTMGHDKMYWYQQDPGMELHLIHYSYGVNSTEKGDLSSESTVSRIRTEHFPLTLESARPSHTSQYLCASSKPGQGWETQYFGPGTRLLVL.